The 11 T cell receptor beta chains presented below share a single source sample, sequenced in a study of cytomegalovirus exposure and HLA in healthy donors. Primers included in the PCR were 60 Vbeta and 13 Jbeta primers. The method was immunoSEQ multiplex PCR; TCRdb's version includes in-frame clones alone and lacks a portion of them. The repertoire holds more than 80,000 clones, approximately 71% seen once, with around 2.5% in the top ten. Sequencing input: PBMCs. The receptors here all came from a middle-aged man in good health and CMV-seronegative.

CDR3 sequence: CASSQAGSSYNSPLHF. CDR3 nucleotides: TGTGCCAGCAGTCAGGCCGGGAGCTCCTATAATTCACCCCTCCACTTT. This sequence joins TRBV5-4 and TRBJ1-6; D remains unclear. Trimming pared 5 bases from V and 0 bases from J, leaving 12 bases between. Germline V gene data show CDR1 as SGHNT and CDR2 as YYREEE (reference sequence). The CDR3 loop spans 16 amino acids.

V is TRBV10-3 and J is TRBJ2-5; no firm D call. Trimming removed 5 bases at V and 2 bases at J, with 6 bases between. The CDR3 spans 12 residues. CDR1 is ENHRY and CDR2 is SYGVKD in the germline V gene. CDR3 region: CAISSDQETQYF. CDR3 in DNA: TGTGCCATCAGTTCAGATCAAGAGACCCAGTACTTC.

A single count supports this clone. The J gene is TRBJ2-5, the V gene TRBV27, with 7 positions matching TRBD1. CDR3 length equals 13 residues. Germline lookup yields CDR1 MNHEY and CDR2 SMNVEV (reference sequence). V shed 6 bases and J 2 bases; nucleotides not matched to a gene: 3. The CDR3 spells CASRNRGQETQYF. CDR3 bases: TGTGCCAGCAGGAACAGGGGACAAGAGACCCAGTACTTC.

This sequence joins TRBV11-3 and TRBJ2-1, with 8 bases fitting TRBD2. Germline-derived CDR1 and CDR2 are SGHNT and YENEEA. The CDR3 covers 12 residues. Losses at the gene ends were 8 bases for V and 5 bases for J; bases not matched to a gene: 2. The CDR3 region is CASSRGDNEQFF. The CDR3, as DNA: TGTGCCAGCTCGCGGGGGGACAATGAGCAGTTCTTC. Full variable domain (rest looked up from reference TRBV11-3 and TRBJ2-1): EAGVVQSPRYKIIEKKQPVAFWCNPISGHNTLYWYLQNLGQGPELLIRYENEEAVDDSQLPKDRFSAERLKGVDSTLKIQPAELGDSAVYLCASSRGDNEQFFGPGTRLTVL.

This clone occurred a few times. This sequence joins TRBV6-1 and TRBJ1-5, with TRBD1 matching over 7 bases. CDR3 length: 16 amino acids. V dropped 4 bases and J dropped 2; count of bases not matched to a gene: 8. In germline, CDR1 is MNHNS, CDR2 SASEGT. The chain's CDR3 is CASSAFGDRGNQPQHF. The CDR3 coding sequence is TGTGCCAGCAGTGCCTTCGGCGACAGGGGCAATCAGCCCCAGCATTTT.

This clone showed up just a few times. This chain uses TRBV5-1 with TRBJ2-1, with 9 nucleotides matching TRBD2. This CDR3 spans 15 amino acids. V trimming: 4 bases; J trimming: 1 base; junction bases outside the gene matches: 3. The V gene's germline CDR1 is SGHRS and CDR2 YFSETQ. The CDR3 loop is CASSPTSGSYNEQFF. As DNA, the CDR3 is TGCGCCAGCAGCCCGACTAGCGGTTCCTACAATGAGCAGTTCTTC.

The chain couples TRBV29-1 to TRBJ2-7; a weak D match, TRBD2 (6 bases). The V end lost 6 bases, the J end lost 2 bases, and 17 bases lay between the germline ends. Germline CDR1 reads SQVTM; CDR2 reads ANQGSEA. This CDR3 comprises 14 residues. CDR3: CSVGRGGAPYEQYF. For the CDR3, the DNA is TGCAGCGTGGGGCGTGGCGGGGCCCCCTACGAGCAGTACTTC.

This sequence joins TRBV11-2 and TRBJ1-2; TRBD1 aligns across 8 bases. J gave up 7 bases and V 3 bases, and 4 bases lay outside the gene matches. This CDR3 has 13 residues. The germline CDR1 and CDR2 sequences are SGHAT and FQNNGV. CDR3 in amino acids: CASSFQGAGGYTF. In nucleotides, the CDR3 is TGTGCCAGCAGCTTCCAGGGGGCTGGTGGCTACACCTTC.

V and J are TRBV9 and TRBJ2-2; D unresolved. The CDR3 consists of 15 residues. The ends were cut back, 0 bases at V and 1 base at J, with 7 bases in the middle. Germline loops: CDR1 SGDLS, CDR2 YYNGEE. CDR3 loop: CASSVVPGNTGELFF. The DNA for the CDR3 is TGTGCCAGCAGCGTAGTTCCGGGGAACACCGGGGAGCTGTTTTTT.

This clone was seen a handful of times. The rearrangement links TRBV6-1 to TRBJ1-1; TRBD1 agrees at 9 bases. The trim removed 10 bases at V and 6 bases at J, leaving 12 bases unmatched. There are 14 residues in the CDR3. Per germline, CDR1 MNHNS and CDR2 SASEGT. The CDR3 DNA reads as TGTGCCACCACGGACCGGGACAGGGTCCCTGAAGCTTTCTTT. Translated: CATTDRDRVPEAFF.

The chain employs TRBV5-1 and TRBJ1-1, with 8 bases lining up with TRBD1. The CDR3 totals 18 residues. CDR1 is SGHRS, CDR2 YFSETQ, per germline. Trimming removed 1 base from V and 3 bases from J; junction bases left unmatched: 14. CDR3 nucleotide sequence: TGCGCCAGCAGCTTGCTCTCGACAGGGGTGTTTAGGGACACTGAAGCTTTCTTT. Its translation: CASSLLSTGVFRDTEAFF.